The present entry profiles one T cell receptor beta chain with its context. Its target is not known. The sample belongs to a study of T cells in localized non-small cell lung cancer. Findings of the study overall: Overall survival was longer when the density of T cells in the blood was higher. Since sequencing was restricted to only one region of the tumor, intratumor heterogeneity remains a possibility. It was uninvolved adjacent lung that showed the highest T cell clonality, exceeding tumor. A median of 57 clones ranked among the top 100 in tumor appeared in adjacent lung.

Germline CDR1 reads ENHRY; CDR2 reads SYGVKD. This CDR3 region has 16 residues. Trimming removed 0 bases from V and 1 base from J; junction bases left unmatched: 1. The method was immunoSEQ multiplex PCR; TCRdb's version includes in-frame clones alone and lacks a portion of them. This sample yields about 59,000 clones, of which over 85% are seen a single time; around 20% belongs to the top ten. The chain is built from TRBV10-3 and TRBJ2-1; 9 bases are shared with TRBD2. The material was peripheral blood, obtained before any cancer treatment. This clonotype was obtained from a man aged 40 to 69 with stage I squamous cell lung carcinoma. In DNA, the CDR3 is TGTGCCATCAGTGAGTCAGCGGGAGGTTCCTACAATGAGCAGTTCTTC. Its protein product is CAISESAGGSYNEQFF.